The rows below give T cell receptor beta chains drawn from one sample of a study of blood T cell repertoires in COVID-19. Clones were read by immunoSEQ multiplex PCR, and TCRdb kept only the in-frame ones, dropping some. The top ten hold roughly a fifth of the sample, which has about 60,000 clones, 60% to 85% seen once. The sequenced material came from peripheral blood. These TCRs come from a man aged 50-60 years with active or convalescent COVID-19. CDR3s include the opening cysteine and the closing phenylalanine or tryptophan. Each record gives: J gene, clone size, V gene, D gene, CDR3 DNA, CDR3 protein. D genes are given only for firm matches. Clone size is not always given. Where it is, it says once, few, many or a class for expanded clones.

J gene: TRBJ2-5; clone size: .; V gene: TRBV11-2; D gene: TRBD2; CDR3 DNA: TGTGCCAGCAGCTTAGTCGGGGGACTAGCGGGAGTGGAGACCCAGTACTTC; CDR3 protein: CASSLVGGLAGVETQYF
J gene: TRBJ1-2; clone size: .; V gene: TRBV12-3/TRBV12-4; D gene: .; CDR3 DNA: TGTGCCAGCAGCTTAACAGGGTCGGCTGGCTACACCTTC; CDR3 protein: CASSLTGSAGYTF
J gene: TRBJ1-2; clone size: .; V gene: TRBV7-2; D gene: TRBD1; CDR3 DNA: TGTGCCAGCAGCCTTAATCCGGGACAGGTTATAGGGGGCGGCTACACCTTC; CDR3 protein: CASSLNPGQVIGGGYTF
J gene: TRBJ1-6; clone size: .; V gene: TRBV6-6; D gene: TRBD1; CDR3 DNA: TGTGCCAGCAGTCGGACAGGACCGAGTCTATTTAATTCACCCCTCCACTTT; CDR3 protein: CASSRTGPSLFNSPLHF
J gene: TRBJ1-2; clone size: .; V gene: TRBV5-6; D gene: TRBD1; CDR3 DNA: TGTGCCAGCAGCTGGGGGACAGGGGATGGCTATGGCTACACCTTC; CDR3 protein: CASSWGTGDGYGYTF
J gene: TRBJ1-6; clone size: .; V gene: TRBV5-1; D gene: .; CDR3 DNA: TGCGCCAGCAGCTTTGACAGTTATAATTCACCCCTCCACTTT; CDR3 protein: CASSFDSYNSPLHF
J gene: TRBJ1-6; clone size: .; V gene: TRBV30; D gene: .; CDR3 DNA: TGTGCCTGTCAACCGGACTTGTCGTTCTCACCCCTCCACTTT; CDR3 protein: CACQPDLSFSPLHF
J gene: TRBJ1-2; clone size: .; V gene: TRBV19; D gene: .; CDR3 DNA: TGTGCCAGTAGTCGGGTCGCAGATAACTATGGCTACACCTTC; CDR3 protein: CASSRVADNYGYTF
J gene: TRBJ2-7; clone size: .; V gene: TRBV28; D gene: .; CDR3 DNA: TGTGCCAGCAGTTTGAGAGGGCGGCCCTACGAGCAGTACTTC; CDR3 protein: CASSLRGRPYEQYF
J gene: TRBJ1-4; clone size: .; V gene: TRBV19; D gene: .; CDR3 DNA: TGTGCCAGTACGGTAACAGCAACTAATGAAAAACTGTTTTTT; CDR3 protein: CASTVTATNEKLFF
J gene: TRBJ2-7; clone size: few; V gene: TRBV15; D gene: TRBD2; CDR3 DNA: TGTGCCACCAGGTCTATAGCGGGGACCTCCTACGAGCAGTACTTC; CDR3 protein: CATRSIAGTSYEQYF
J gene: TRBJ2-7; clone size: .; V gene: TRBV7-2; D gene: TRBD2; CDR3 DNA: TGTGCCAGCAGCTCGGGGGGGTTTTTGTACGAGCAGTACTTC; CDR3 protein: CASSSGGFLYEQYF
J gene: TRBJ2-5; clone size: .; V gene: TRBV5-4; D gene: .; CDR3 DNA: TGTGCCACCTGGACAGCGGATCGGACTTCTCAAGAGACCCAGTACTTC; CDR3 protein: CATWTADRTSQETQYF
J gene: TRBJ1-1; clone size: few; V gene: TRBV30; D gene: TRBD1; CDR3 DNA: TGTGCCTGGAGTGCCAGGGGGGACACTGAAGCTTTCTTT; CDR3 protein: CAWSARGDTEAFF
J gene: TRBJ1-1; clone size: .; V gene: TRBV10-2; D gene: .; CDR3 DNA: TGCGCCAGCAGTGAGTCAACAGAAAAAGCTTTCTTT; CDR3 protein: CASSESTEKAFF
J gene: TRBJ2-5; clone size: few; V gene: TRBV7-3; D gene: TRBD2; CDR3 DNA: TGTGCCAGCAGCCGAGACCCGGGGGGAGAGACCCAGTACTTC; CDR3 protein: CASSRDPGGETQYF
J gene: TRBJ2-7; clone size: .; V gene: TRBV11-2; D gene: .; CDR3 DNA: TGTGCCAGCAGCTTAGCGATCGGCGCGGGCGGCTACGAGCAGTACTTC; CDR3 protein: CASSLAIGAGGYEQYF
J gene: TRBJ2-1; clone size: .; V gene: TRBV7-9; D gene: TRBD2; CDR3 DNA: TGTGCCAGCACCCGGGGGGGATGGGAGAGCGGACTGAGCTCCTACAATGAGCAGTTCTTC; CDR3 protein: CASTRGGWESGLSSYNEQFF
J gene: TRBJ2-1; clone size: .; V gene: TRBV5-6; D gene: .; CDR3 DNA: TGTGCCAGCAGCTTCCCTGGCAGTTACAATGAGCAGTTCTTC; CDR3 protein: CASSFPGSYNEQFF
J gene: TRBJ2-1; clone size: few; V gene: TRBV12-3/TRBV12-4; D gene: .; CDR3 DNA: TGTGCCAGCAGATACTACAATGAGCAGTTCTTC; CDR3 protein: CASRYYNEQFF
J gene: TRBJ2-7; clone size: .; V gene: TRBV7-8; D gene: .; CDR3 DNA: TGTGCCAGCAGCTTAGTAGGGACTGGGTACGAGCAGTACTTC; CDR3 protein: CASSLVGTGYEQYF
J gene: TRBJ2-3; clone size: many; V gene: TRBV3-1/TRBV3-2; D gene: TRBD2; CDR3 DNA: TGTGCCAGCAGCCACCTAATGACTAGCGGGAGTCGTACAGATACGCAGTATTTT; CDR3 protein: CASSHLMTSGSRTDTQYF